These 25 T cell receptor beta chains were sequenced from one sample in a study of shared clonotypes between healthy human individuals. Sequencing was performed with immunoSEQ multiplex PCR; in TCRdb, only in-frame clones are kept and a portion is missing. The table has about 330,000 clones, more than 75% seen once. Sequenced: memory CD8+ T cells sorted from blood. Subset of the sample: CD45RO+ cells pooled with CCR7-negative TemRA cells. The source of these receptors is a young man in good health.

The J gene is TRBJ2-7, the V gene TRBV19; 9 positions agree with TRBD1. This CDR3 contains 14 residues. Looked up from germline, CDR1 is LNHDA and CDR2 is SQIVND (reference sequence). Trimming cost V 4 bases and J 9 bases; bases outside gene matches: 10. The CDR3 coding sequence is TGTGCCAGTAGTACATCGGGGACAGGGAGGGTGCAGTACTTC. Translating gives CASSTSGTGRVQYF.

The chain combines TRBV25-1 with TRBJ1-6; TRBD1 might be the D (6 bases). The germline CDR1 and CDR2 sequences are MGHDK and SYGVNS. Trimming stripped 3 bases from V and 2 bases from J, with 8 bases between. The CDR3 contains 15 residues. CDR3 in amino acids: CASSDRTAYNSPLHF. The CDR3, as DNA: TGTGCCAGCAGTGACCGGACAGCCTATAATTCACCCCTCCACTTT.

Comments on this clone: Different DNA sequences within this sample yield the same CDR3. The chain combines TRBV9 with TRBJ1-3; no reliable D call. The CDR3 runs 12 residues. The germline V gene has CDR1 SGDLS and CDR2 YYNGEE. Deletions cut 8 bases from V and 0 bases from J, with 6 bases between. CDR3 coding DNA: TGTGCCAGTCGGGGCTCTGGAAACACCATATATTTT. Translating gives CASRGSGNTIYF.

This chain connects TRBV7-9 to TRBJ1-5, with D tentatively TRBD1 (5 bases). This CDR3 has 15 amino acids. V was clipped by 10 bases and J by 3 bases, with 19 bases between them. Germline V gene lookup returns CDR1 SEHNR and CDR2 FQNEAQ (reference sequence). CDR3 in amino acids: CAISKNRDPNQPQHF. CDR3 in DNA: TGTGCCATCTCGAAAAACCGGGACCCCAATCAGCCCCAGCATTTT.

The chain is built from TRBV7-9 and TRBJ2-7; no firm D call. V gave up 5 bases and J gave up 1 base, with 6 bases separating them. Germline CDR1 reads SEHNR; CDR2 reads FQNEAQ (reference sequence). CDR3 length: 12 residues. The CDR3 bases are TGTGCCAGCAGCCCCATTTCCTACGAGCAGTACTTC. It encodes CASSPISYEQYF. Supplemented by reference TRBV7-9 and TRBJ2-7, the full variable domain reads DTGVSQNPRHKITKRGQNVTFRCDPISEHNRLYWYRQTLGQGPEFLTYFQNEAQLEKSRLLSDRFSAERPKGSFSTLEIQRTEQGDSAMYLCASSPISYEQYFGPGTRLTVT.

The genes are TRBV5-1 and TRBJ2-2; no firm D call. The CDR3 is 16 amino acids. Trimming pared 1 base from V and 0 bases from J, leaving 10 bases between. Germline assignment: CDR1 SGHRS and CDR2 YFSETQ. In DNA form, the CDR3 reads TGCGCCAGCAGCTTGCCCCCGAATCCGAACACCGGGGAGCTGTTTTTT. It yields the protein CASSLPPNPNTGELFF.

The V and J genes are TRBV6-1 and TRBJ1-2; D call uncertain. The germline V gene has CDR1 MNHNS and CDR2 SASEGT. The V gene lost 4 bases and the J gene lost 2 bases, with 2 bases spanning the gap. This CDR3 spans 11 amino acids. CDR3: CASSVNYGYTF. DNA for the CDR3: TGTGCCAGCAGTGTCAACTATGGCTACACCTTC.

This rearrangement joins TRBV13 to TRBJ2-7, with 12 bases lining up with TRBD1. The germline V gene encodes CDR1 PRHDT and CDR2 FYEKMQ (reference sequence). V was clipped by 4 bases and J by 4 bases; unmatched bases: 5. The CDR3 length is 15 residues. This CDR3 reads CASSSPGQGAYEQYF. For the CDR3, the DNA is TGTGCCAGCAGCTCTCCGGGACAGGGGGCTTACGAGCAGTACTTC. Full variable domain (outside the CDR3, taken from reference TRBV13 and TRBJ2-7): AAGVIQSPRHLIKEKRETATLKCYPIPRHDTVYWYQQGPGQDPQFLISFYEKMQSDKGSIPDRFSAQQFSDYHSELNMSSLELGDSALYFCASSSPGQGAYEQYFGPGTRLTVT.

The chain has TRBV7-9 and TRBJ2-7; the match to TRBD1 covers 10 bases. Germline CDR1 and CDR2: SEHNR and FQNEAQ (reference sequence). The CDR3 sequence is 14 residues long. V shed 3 bases and J 5 bases; nucleotides not matched to a gene: 4. CDR3 loop: CASSFWDRGHEQYF. CDR3 nucleotides: TGTGCCAGCAGCTTCTGGGACAGGGGCCACGAGCAGTACTTC.

This clone has a single count. This chain uses TRBV5-8 with TRBJ1-6, with TRBD1 matching over 10 bases. The CDR3 consists of 16 residues. Germline V lookup: CDR1 SGHTS, CDR2 YDEGEE. V shed 2 bases and J 8 bases; nucleotides not matched to a gene: 7. CDR3 loop: CASSFYYGTGDSPLHF. The DNA of the CDR3 is TGTGCCAGCAGCTTCTACTACGGGACAGGGGATTCACCCCTCCACTTT.

This chain uses TRBV4-1 with TRBJ2-3; the D call may be TRBD1 or TRBD2 (5 bases each). V was shortened by 0 bases and J by 3 bases, with 13 bases between the two germline ends. CDR3 length equals 16 residues. CDR1 and CDR2 (germline): MGHRA, YSYEKL. In nucleotides, the CDR3 is TGCGCCAGCAGCCAAGAGGGGACCAGGTTGACAGATACGCAGTATTTT. Its protein product is CASSQEGTRLTDTQYF.

This chain links TRBV27 with TRBJ2-7, with 8 bases aligning to TRBD1. The CDR3 has 14 residues. The V gene's germline CDR1 is MNHEY and CDR2 SMNVEV (reference sequence). V gave up 3 bases and J gave up 0 bases; unmatched junction bases: 1. The CDR3 bases are TGTGCCAGCAGTTTCGGACAGGGCTCCTACGAGCAGTACTTC. Translation: CASSFGQGSYEQYF.

The gene calls are TRBV18 and TRBJ2-1, with 7 nucleotides matching TRBD2. The CDR3 consists of 16 residues. Per the germline V gene, CDR1 is KGHSH and CDR2 is LQKENI. J gave up 0 bases and V 6 bases, and 8 bases lay outside the gene matches. CDR3 nucleotide sequence: TGTGCCAGCTCCCTGACTAGCCGCAGCTCCTACAATGAGCAGTTCTTC. Translating it yields CASSLTSRSSYNEQFF.

V usage is TRBV7-9 and J usage is TRBJ2-3; D is possibly TRBD2 (6 bases). The CDR3 covers 16 residues. Germline V CDR1 and CDR2: SEHNR, FQNEAQ (reference sequence). V was clipped by 3 bases and J by 3 bases, with 16 bases between them. The CDR3 sequence: CASSFHSGDPTDTQYF. Here the CDR3 DNA reads TGTGCCAGCAGCTTCCATAGCGGAGACCCTACAGATACGCAGTATTTT.

The rearrangement links TRBV6-1 to TRBJ2-3; perhaps D is TRBD1 or TRBD2 (6 bases each). There are 17 residues in the CDR3. Trimming removed 2 bases at V and 1 base at J, with 16 bases between. Germline CDR1 MNHNS, CDR2 SASEGT. CDR3 residues: CASSELEGGLGTDTQYF. DNA for the CDR3: TGTGCCAGCAGTGAATTAGAGGGGGGTCTCGGCACAGATACGCAGTATTTT.

The chain joins TRBV11-2 to TRBJ2-7; D is perhaps TRBD1 (6 bases). CDR3 length equals 16 residues. Trimming cost V 7 bases and J 2 bases, with 21 bases left between them. CDR1 is SGHAT and CDR2 is FQNNGV in the germline V gene. CDR3 coding DNA: TGTGCCAGCAACGTCCCAAACAGGGCAACGCCCTACGAGCAGTACTTC. Protein sequence: CASNVPNRATPYEQYF.

This clone appeared many times. CDR3 in amino acids: CASSLSLGGPSDTQYF. The CDR3 DNA follows: TGTGCCAGCAGTTTATCCCTGGGGGGGCCCTCAGATACGCAGTATTTT. The gene calls are TRBV27 and TRBJ2-3, with a tentative D call TRBD2 (7 bases). The length of the CDR3 is 16 residues. The V gene's germline CDR1 is MNHEY and CDR2 SMNVEV (reference sequence). V was trimmed by 0 bases and J by 4 bases, leaving 14 bases between them.

This rearrangement joins TRBV2 to TRBJ1-5; D may be TRBD1 (5 bases). Germline V gives CDR1 SNHLY, CDR2 FYNNEI. Deletions cut 3 bases from V and 7 bases from J, with 10 bases between. The CDR3 sequence is 13 residues long. Here the CDR3 reads CASSDTGNQPQHF. DNA for the CDR3: TGTGCCAGCAGTGATACAGGAAACCAGCCCCAGCATTTT.

The rearrangement joins TRBV6-1 to TRBJ2-5; D unclear. The CDR3 consists of 14 residues. Germline V gene sequence: CDR1 MNHNS, CDR2 SASEGT. V lost 3 bases and J 0 bases, leaving 8 bases between the germline ends. Written as DNA, the CDR3 is TGTGCCAGCAGTGAGGTGGGGTACCAAGAGACCCAGTACTTC. Protein: CASSEVGYQETQYF.

J is TRBJ2-5 and V is TRBV4-1; possibly TRBD1 for D (6 bases). CDR1 MGHRA and CDR2 YSYEKL come from the germline V gene. Trimming took off 0 bases at V and 4 bases at J, with 12 bases between the two ends. The CDR3 totals 15 residues. The CDR3: CASSQEGQGRETQYF. The CDR3 DNA follows: TGCGCCAGCAGCCAAGAGGGGCAGGGGCGAGAGACCCAGTACTTC.

The chain uses TRBV27 and TRBJ2-5; 13 nucleotides line up with TRBD2. The V and J ends lost 6 bases and 1 base, in that order; junction bases with no gene match: 5. The CDR3 extends over 16 amino acids. In germline, CDR1 is MNHEY, CDR2 SMNVEV (reference sequence). This CDR3 is CASSRTSGGVQETQYF. The DNA of the CDR3 is TGTGCCAGCAGCCGCACTAGCGGGGGGGTCCAAGAGACCCAGTACTTC.

The sample holds a few counts of this clone. V gene TRBV19 combines with J gene TRBJ1-4; TRBD1 aligns across 10 bases. Germline values: CDR1 LNHDA, CDR2 SQIVND (reference sequence). CDR3 size: 15 residues. J gave up 7 bases and V 4 bases, and 6 bases lay outside the gene matches. CDR3: CASSTADRGSEKLFF. CDR3 nucleotide sequence: TGTGCCAGTAGTACCGCGGACAGGGGGAGTGAAAAACTGTTTTTT.

The chain carries TRBV7-9 and TRBJ2-4; 7 nucleotides match TRBD2. CDR3 length: 11 residues. With 7 bases clipped from V and 8 bases from J, the junction kept 2 bases outside the gene matches. CDR1 is SEHNR, CDR2 FQNEAQ, per germline (reference sequence). The CDR3 protein is CASMGGYIQYF. CDR3 DNA: TGTGCCAGCATGGGGGGGTACATTCAGTACTTC.

A remark on this clone: Compared with germline, one end of the junction differs, possibly owing to a read error. The chain combines TRBV7-9 with TRBJ1-2; D is uncertain. Germline V gene lookup returns CDR1 SEHNR and CDR2 FQNEAQ (reference sequence). CDR3 size: 9 residues. CDR3 in DNA: TGCTCCGCAGGTCGTGGCTACACCTTC. It codes for CSAGRGYTF.

The chain combines TRBV7-6 with TRBJ2-7, with 11 bases lining up with TRBD2. CDR3 length: 15 amino acids. Trimming cost V 5 bases and J 0 bases; bases outside gene matches: 3. CDR1 SGHVS and CDR2 FNYEAQ come from the germline V gene. The CDR3: CASSEGTSGSYEQYF. Written as DNA, the CDR3 is TGTGCCAGCAGCGAGGGGACTAGCGGCTCCTACGAGCAGTACTTC.